Listed here are 12 T cell receptor beta chains from one sample, sequenced in a study of cytomegalovirus exposure and HLA in healthy donors. The PCR used 60 Vbeta and 13 Jbeta primers. Generated by immunoSEQ multiplex PCR, the TCRdb table keeps only in-frame clones and is missing some. The repertoire holds some 200,000 clones, around four fifths seen once, with around 3% in the top ten. The material sequenced was PBMCs. The origin of the receptors is a female donor in good health and CMV-seronegative.

The chain recombines TRBV19 with TRBJ2-2; TRBD2 is a possible D gene (7 bases). The V end was cut by 11 bases, the J end by 2 bases, with 12 bases between. The CDR3 totals 13 residues. CDR1 LNHDA and CDR2 SQIVND come from the germline V gene (reference sequence). The CDR3 DNA reads TGTGCCGGGGGGGCACTTAACACCGGGGAGCTGTTTTTT. Its translation: CAGGALNTGELFF.

The V call is TRBV6-5, the J call TRBJ2-2, with D unresolved. This CDR3 contains 15 residues. Trimming cost V 5 bases and J 5 bases, with 15 bases left between them. CDR1 and CDR2 from the germline V gene are MNHEY and SVGAGI. The CDR3 sequence: CASSKTYIGTGELFF. CDR3 DNA sequence: TGTGCCAGCAGTAAGACTTACATTGGGACCGGGGAGCTGTTTTTT.

This clone is a singleton in its sample. The rearrangement uses TRBV28 and TRBJ2-5; 7 bases match TRBD1. The J call may not be correct, given that the DNA end is closer to TRBJ2-7. Germline V gives CDR1 MDHEN, CDR2 SYDVKM. The CDR3 extends over 14 amino acids. The CDR3, as DNA: TGTGCCAGCAGTTTACGGGACAGAGCCTACGAGCAGTACTTC. As protein: CASSLRDRAYEQYF.

The chain recombines TRBV2 with TRBJ2-1; 10 nucleotides agree with TRBD2. CDR1 and CDR2 (germline): SNHLY, FYNNEI. With 1 base clipped from V and 7 bases from J, the junction kept 4 bases outside the gene matches. This CDR3 spans 15 amino acids. The DNA of the CDR3 is TGTGCCAGCAGTGAAGAGCGGGAGGGCAGGAATGAGCAGTTCTTC. It is translated as CASSEEREGRNEQFF.

V usage is TRBV9 and J usage is TRBJ2-1, with TRBD2 matching 7 bases. Germline CDR1 and CDR2: SGDLS and YYNGEE. Trimming took 3 bases from V and 1 from J; bases not matched to a gene: 4. The CDR3 has 15 residues. In DNA, the CDR3 is TGTGCCAGCAGCGAGACTAGCCAATCCTACAATGAGCAGTTCTTC. This encodes CASSETSQSYNEQFF. Looking up the rest from reference TRBV9 and TRBJ2-1 gives the full variable domain: DSGVTQTPKHLITATGQRVTLRCSPRSGDLSVYWYQQSLDQGLQFLIQYYNGEERAKGNILERFSAQQFPDLHSELNLSSLELGDSALYFCASSETSQSYNEQFFGPGTRLTVL.

The chain carries TRBV5-6 and TRBJ2-5; D not resolved. There are 13 residues in the CDR3. V dropped 1 base and J dropped 5 bases, with 9 bases sitting between them. Germline V CDR1 and CDR2: SGHDT, YYEEEE. CDR3 residues: CASSLNSRETQYF. The CDR3 nucleotides are TGTGCCAGCAGCTTGAACAGCCGGGAGACCCAGTACTTC.

This clone was counted a few times. The rearrangement links TRBV2 to TRBJ1-4, with 7 nucleotides matching TRBD1. The J segment lost 7 bases and the V segment lost 8 bases, leaving 10 bases of the junction unmatched. The V gene's germline CDR1 is SNHLY and CDR2 FYNNEI. CDR3 length equals 14 residues. The CDR3 DNA reads TGTGCCAGCGGGCGACAGGGTTGGGGTGAAAAACTGTTTTTT. As protein: CASGRQGWGEKLFF.

The chain recombines TRBV7-6 with TRBJ2-5; 10 nucleotides match TRBD2. Per the germline V gene, CDR1 is SGHVS and CDR2 is FNYEAQ. The CDR3 runs 16 residues. After removal of 4 bases from V and 5 bases from J, the junction contained 10 bases not matched to a gene. The CDR3 loop reads CASSSESGGAPETQYF. The CDR3, as DNA: TGTGCCAGCAGCTCGGAAAGCGGGGGGGCCCCTGAGACCCAGTACTTC.

The CDR3 reads CASSLDPGGAVNEQFF. In DNA form, the CDR3 reads TGTGCCAGCAGCTTAGATCCCGGGGGGGCCGTGAATGAGCAGTTCTTC. The chain joins TRBV7-2 to TRBJ2-1; 8 bases are a match to TRBD2. V gave up 1 base and J gave up 7 bases; unmatched junction bases: 9. Per the germline V gene, CDR1 is SGHTA and CDR2 is FQGNSA. The CDR3 has 16 amino acids.

The chain has TRBV19 and TRBJ2-1, with TRBD2 matching over 14 bases. Germline loops: CDR1 LNHDA, CDR2 SQIVND (reference sequence). The length of the CDR3 is 16 residues. With V trimmed by 6 bases and J by 0 bases, 1 base remained unmatched. The CDR3 is CASRGTSGGSYNEQFF. Here the CDR3 DNA reads TGTGCCAGTAGGGGGACTAGCGGGGGCTCCTACAATGAGCAGTTCTTC. Looking up the rest from reference TRBV19 and TRBJ2-1 gives the full variable domain: DGGITQSPKYLFRKEGQNVTLSCEQNLNHDAMYWYRQDPGQGLRLIYYSQIVNDFQKGDIAEGYSVSREKKESFPLTVTSAQKNPTAFYLCASRGTSGGSYNEQFFGPGTRLTVL.

This clone was recorded a few times. The chain is built from TRBV19 and TRBJ1-1, with TRBD1 matching 9 bases. Trimming cost V 6 bases and J 5 bases; bases outside gene matches: 1. The CDR3 is 12 amino acids. The germline V gene encodes CDR1 LNHDA and CDR2 SQIVND (reference sequence). The DNA of the CDR3 is TGTGCCAGTAGCGACAGGGGGACTGAAGCTTTCTTT. Amino acids: CASSDRGTEAFF.

DNA of the CDR3: TGTGCCTGGAGTATGAATAGCTACACAGATACGCAGTATTTT. Translating it yields CAWSMNSYTDTQYF. This chain joins TRBV30 and TRBJ2-3; D is unresolved. Looked up from germline, CDR1 is GTSNPN and CDR2 is SVGIG (reference sequence). The CDR3 covers 14 residues. Trimming stripped 2 bases from V and 2 bases from J, with 11 bases between.